This entry lists 2 T cell receptor beta chains sequenced from one sample in a study of blood T cell repertoires in COVID-19. Assay used: immunoSEQ multiplex PCR; TCRdb lists only in-frame clones, some missing. The sample yields some 210,000 clones, about 89% seen once. Material: peripheral blood. These receptors were obtained from a woman between 40 and 50 years old with acute or convalescent COVID-19.

The chain uses TRBV30 and TRBJ2-5; a possible D gene is TRBD2 (5 bases). Trimming shortened V by 2 bases and J by 0 bases, and 13 bases separated the two germline ends. CDR1 and CDR2 from the germline V gene are GTSNPN and SVGIG (reference sequence). This CDR3 has 15 amino acids. The CDR3 nucleotides are TGTGCCTGGAGTACGGGAACAAGGTACCAAGAGACCCAGTACTTC. Protein product: CAWSTGTRYQETQYF.

The rearrangement joins TRBV6-2 or TRBV6-3 to TRBJ1-2; D is perhaps TRBD1 (5 bases). V lost 6 bases to trimming and J lost 2 bases, with 10 bases between them. The CDR3 runs 13 residues. Germline assignment: CDR1 MNHEY and CDR2 SVGEGT. The CDR3 sequence is CASSRDRNYGYTF. CDR3 bases: TGTGCCAGCAGCCGAGACAGAAACTATGGCTACACCTTC.